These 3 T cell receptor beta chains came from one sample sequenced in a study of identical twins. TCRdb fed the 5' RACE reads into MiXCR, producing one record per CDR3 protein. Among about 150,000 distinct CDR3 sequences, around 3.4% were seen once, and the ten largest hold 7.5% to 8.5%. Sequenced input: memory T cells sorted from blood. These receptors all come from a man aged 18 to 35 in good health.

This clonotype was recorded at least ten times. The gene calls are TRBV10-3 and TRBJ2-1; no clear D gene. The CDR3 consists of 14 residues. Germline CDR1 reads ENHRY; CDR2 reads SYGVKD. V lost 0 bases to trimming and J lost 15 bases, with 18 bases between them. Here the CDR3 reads CAISESQSEIGTFF. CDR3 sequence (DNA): TGTGCCATCAGTGAGTCACAGTCCGAGATAGGTACGTTCTTC.

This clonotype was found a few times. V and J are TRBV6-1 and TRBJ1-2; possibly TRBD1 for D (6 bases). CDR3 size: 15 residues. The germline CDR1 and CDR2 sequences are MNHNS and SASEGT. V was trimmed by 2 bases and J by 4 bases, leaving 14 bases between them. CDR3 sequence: CASSERGQVIYGYTF. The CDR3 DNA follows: TGTGCCAGCAGTGAACGGGGGCAAGTGATCTATGGCTACACCTTC.

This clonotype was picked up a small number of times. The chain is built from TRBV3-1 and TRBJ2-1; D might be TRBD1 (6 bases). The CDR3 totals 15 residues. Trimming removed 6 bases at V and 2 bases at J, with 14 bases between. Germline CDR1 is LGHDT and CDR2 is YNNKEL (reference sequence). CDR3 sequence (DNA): TGTGCCAGCAGGGGGGCGAGTGGACCCTACAATGAGCAGTTCTTC. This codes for CASRGASGPYNEQFF.